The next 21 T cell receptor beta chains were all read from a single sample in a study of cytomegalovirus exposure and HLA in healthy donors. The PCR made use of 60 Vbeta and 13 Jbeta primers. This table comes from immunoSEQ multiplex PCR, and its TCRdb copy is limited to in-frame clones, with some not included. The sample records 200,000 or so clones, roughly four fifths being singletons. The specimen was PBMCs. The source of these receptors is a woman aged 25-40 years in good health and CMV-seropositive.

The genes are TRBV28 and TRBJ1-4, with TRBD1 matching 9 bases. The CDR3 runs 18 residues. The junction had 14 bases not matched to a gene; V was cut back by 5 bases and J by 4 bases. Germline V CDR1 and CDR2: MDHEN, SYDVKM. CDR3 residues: CASSGAGTGSTLNEKLFF. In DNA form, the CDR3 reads TGTGCCAGCAGTGGCGCCGGGACAGGGTCTACTCTTAATGAAAAACTGTTTTTT.

For the CDR3, the DNA is TGTGCCAGCTCACCCACGGGCGGGATTATGAACACTGAAGCTTTCTTT. This codes for CASSPTGGIMNTEAFF. The J gene is TRBJ1-1, the V gene TRBV18; D gene unclear. V was clipped by 3 bases and J by 0 bases, with 14 bases between them. CDR1 and CDR2 (germline): KGHSH, LQKENI. The CDR3 spans 16 residues.

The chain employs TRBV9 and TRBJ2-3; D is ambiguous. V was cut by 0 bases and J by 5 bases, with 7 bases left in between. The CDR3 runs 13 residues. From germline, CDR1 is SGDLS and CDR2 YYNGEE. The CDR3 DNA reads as TGTGCCAGCAGCGTAGGAACGGGAGATACGCAGTATTTT. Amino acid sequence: CASSVGTGDTQYF.

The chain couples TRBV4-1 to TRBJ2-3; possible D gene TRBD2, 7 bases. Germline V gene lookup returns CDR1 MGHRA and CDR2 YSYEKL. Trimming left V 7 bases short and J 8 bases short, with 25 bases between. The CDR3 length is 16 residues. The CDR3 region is CASTNNPGGGSGTQYF. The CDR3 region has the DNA TGCGCCAGCACCAACAACCCTGGGGGGGGCTCTGGTACGCAGTATTTT.

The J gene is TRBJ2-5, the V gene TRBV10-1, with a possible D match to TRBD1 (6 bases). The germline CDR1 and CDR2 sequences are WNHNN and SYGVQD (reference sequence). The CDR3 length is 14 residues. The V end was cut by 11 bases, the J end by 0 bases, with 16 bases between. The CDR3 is CAAADRSYQETQYF. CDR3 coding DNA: TGCGCCGCGGCGGACAGATCTTACCAAGAGACCCAGTACTTC.

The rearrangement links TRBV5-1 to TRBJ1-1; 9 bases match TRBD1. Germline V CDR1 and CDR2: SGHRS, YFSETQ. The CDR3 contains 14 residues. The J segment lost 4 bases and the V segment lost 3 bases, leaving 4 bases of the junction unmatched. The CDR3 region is CASSSRDRVTEAFF. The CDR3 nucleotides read TGCGCCAGCAGCTCCCGGGACAGGGTCACTGAAGCTTTCTTT.

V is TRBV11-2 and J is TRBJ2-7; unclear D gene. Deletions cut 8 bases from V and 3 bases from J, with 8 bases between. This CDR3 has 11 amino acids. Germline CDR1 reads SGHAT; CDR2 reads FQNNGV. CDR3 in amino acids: CASATGYEQYF. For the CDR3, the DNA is TGTGCCAGCGCGACGGGCTACGAGCAGTACTTC.

The DNA for the CDR3 is TGTGCCAGCAGTGGGGGGGGCCCCACAGATACGCAGTATTTT. This sequence encodes CASSGGGPTDTQYF. The V gene is TRBV5-4, the J gene TRBJ2-3, with TRBD2 as a possible D gene (7 bases). Germline V gives CDR1 SGHNT, CDR2 YYREEE (reference sequence). The CDR3 extends over 14 amino acids. V was shortened by 5 bases and J by 2 bases, with 12 bases between the two germline ends.

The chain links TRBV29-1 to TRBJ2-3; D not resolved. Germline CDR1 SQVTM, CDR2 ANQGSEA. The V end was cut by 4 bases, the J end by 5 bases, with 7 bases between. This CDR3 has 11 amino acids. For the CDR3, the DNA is TGCAGCGTTGGAGGAGTAGATACGCAGTATTTT. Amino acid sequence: CSVGGVDTQYF.

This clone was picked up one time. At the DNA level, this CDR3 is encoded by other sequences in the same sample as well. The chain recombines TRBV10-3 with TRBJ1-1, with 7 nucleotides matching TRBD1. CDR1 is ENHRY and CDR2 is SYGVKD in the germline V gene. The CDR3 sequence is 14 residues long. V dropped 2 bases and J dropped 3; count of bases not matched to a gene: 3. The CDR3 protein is CAISERTGDTEAFF. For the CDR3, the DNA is TGTGCCATCAGTGAGAGGACAGGAGACACTGAAGCTTTCTTT.

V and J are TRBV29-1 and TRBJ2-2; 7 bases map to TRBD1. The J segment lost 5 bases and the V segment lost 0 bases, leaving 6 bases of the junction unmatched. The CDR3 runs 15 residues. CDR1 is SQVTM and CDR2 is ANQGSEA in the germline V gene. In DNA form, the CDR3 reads TGCAGCGTTGAAGACCCCAAACAGGGGACCGGGGAGCTGTTTTTT. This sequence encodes CSVEDPKQGTGELFF.

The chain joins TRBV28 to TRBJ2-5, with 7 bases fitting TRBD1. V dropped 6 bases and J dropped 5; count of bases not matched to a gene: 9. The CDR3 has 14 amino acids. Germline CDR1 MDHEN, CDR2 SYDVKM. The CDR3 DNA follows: TGTGCCAGCAGGTCCGGGACAGTCGTGGAGACCCAGTACTTC. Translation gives CASRSGTVVETQYF.

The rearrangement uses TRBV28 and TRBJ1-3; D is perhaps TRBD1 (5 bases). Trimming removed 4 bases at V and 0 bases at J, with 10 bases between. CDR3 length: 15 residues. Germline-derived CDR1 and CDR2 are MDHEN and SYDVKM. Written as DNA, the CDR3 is TGTGCCAGCAGTTGGGGGGTGGACTCTGGAAACACCATATATTTT. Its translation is CASSWGVDSGNTIYF.

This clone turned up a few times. CDR3 DNA: TGTGCCAGCACCTTATTAGGGACTAGCCCTCAAGAGACCCAGTACTTC. As protein: CASTLLGTSPQETQYF. The chain has TRBV28 and TRBJ2-5; 9 bases align to TRBD2. Germline values: CDR1 MDHEN, CDR2 SYDVKM. The CDR3 has 16 residues. Germline trimming cut 7 bases from V and 2 bases from J; bases unmatched to any gene: 11.

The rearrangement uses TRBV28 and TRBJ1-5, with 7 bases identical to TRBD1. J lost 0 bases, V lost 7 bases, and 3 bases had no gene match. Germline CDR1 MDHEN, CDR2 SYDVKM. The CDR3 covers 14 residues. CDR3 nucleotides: TGTGCCAGCACCGGGACAGATAGCAATCAGCCCCAGCATTTT. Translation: CASTGTDSNQPQHF.

CDR3 loop: CASGSSGRAKDTQYF. The CDR3 DNA follows: TGTGCCAGCGGGTCTAGCGGGAGGGCGAAAGATACGCAGTATTTT. The rearrangement joins TRBV28 to TRBJ2-3, with 12 bases that match TRBD2. J gave up 5 bases and V 8 bases, and 8 bases lay outside the gene matches. The CDR3 contains 15 residues. CDR1 and CDR2 (germline): MDHEN, SYDVKM.

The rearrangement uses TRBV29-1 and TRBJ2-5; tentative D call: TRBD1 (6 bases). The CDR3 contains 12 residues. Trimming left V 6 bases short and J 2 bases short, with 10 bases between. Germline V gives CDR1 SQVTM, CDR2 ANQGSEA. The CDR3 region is CSVTGPQETQYF. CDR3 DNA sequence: TGCAGCGTAACAGGGCCGCAAGAGACCCAGTACTTC.

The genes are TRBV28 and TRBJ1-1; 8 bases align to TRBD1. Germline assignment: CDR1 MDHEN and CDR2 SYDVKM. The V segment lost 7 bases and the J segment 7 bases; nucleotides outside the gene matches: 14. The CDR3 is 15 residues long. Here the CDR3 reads CASTRTRGQGGEAFF. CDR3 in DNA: TGTGCCAGCACCCGGACCAGGGGGCAGGGGGGTGAAGCTTTCTTT.

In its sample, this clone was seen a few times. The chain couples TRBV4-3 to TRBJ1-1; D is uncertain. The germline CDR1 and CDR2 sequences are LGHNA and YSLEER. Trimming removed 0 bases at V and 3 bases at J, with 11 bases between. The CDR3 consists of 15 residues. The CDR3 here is CASSQDGKLDTEAFF. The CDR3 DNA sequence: TGCGCCAGCAGCCAAGACGGGAAATTAGACACTGAAGCTTTCTTT.

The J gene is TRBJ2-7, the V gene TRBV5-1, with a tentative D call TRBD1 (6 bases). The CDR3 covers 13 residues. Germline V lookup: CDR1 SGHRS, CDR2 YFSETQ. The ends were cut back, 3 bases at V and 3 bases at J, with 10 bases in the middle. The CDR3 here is CASSSGQYYEQYF. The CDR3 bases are TGCGCCAGCAGCTCTGGACAGTACTACGAGCAGTACTTC.

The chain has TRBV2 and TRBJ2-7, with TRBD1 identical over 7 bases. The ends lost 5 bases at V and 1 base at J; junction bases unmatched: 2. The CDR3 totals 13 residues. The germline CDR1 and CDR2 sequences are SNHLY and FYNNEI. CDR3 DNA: TGTGCCAGCAGTACAGGGGTTTCCTACGAGCAGTACTTC. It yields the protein CASSTGVSYEQYF.